Listed below are T cell receptor beta chains from one sample, sequenced in a study of T-cell memory formation after mild COVID-19. TCRdb itself ran the 5' RACE reads through MiXCR, one entry per CDR3 protein. The table shows 400,000 to 500,000 distinct CDR3 sequences, with about 19% occurring only once. Sample: PBMCs or a T cell subset sorted from them (not recorded which). These receptors were obtained from an adult woman who had mild COVID-19 (a few samples of this study predate the infection). Cell type and time point are not known. Each CDR3 is given with its conserved first and last residue. D genes are given only for firm matches. Where a row states a size, it is once, few, many or the class of an expanded clone; other rows omit it.

CDR3	DNA	size	V	D	J
CASSPEGVSPLHF	TGTGCCAGCAGCCCAGAGGGGGTTTCACCCCTCCACTTT	few	TRBV7-9	.	TRBJ1-6
CASSLGHGYEQYF	TGTGCCAGCAGCTTAGGTCACGGTTACGAGCAGTACTTC	.	TRBV7-8	.	TRBJ2-7
CASSLTGASRETQYF	TGTGCCAGCAGTTTAACTGGGGCCTCCCGAGAGACCCAGTACTTC	few	TRBV12-3/TRBV12-4	.	TRBJ2-5
CASSFGIGADTQYF	TGTGCCAGCAGTTTCGGAATAGGCGCAGATACGCAGTATTTT	few	TRBV12-3/TRBV12-4	.	TRBJ2-3
CASSLADEQFF	TGTGCCAGCAGCTTAGCGGATGAGCAGTTCTTC	many	TRBV7-9	.	TRBJ2-1
CASSLEGDTEAFF	TGTGCCAGCAGTTTAGAGGGGGACACTGAAGCTTTCTTT	many	TRBV12-3/TRBV12-4	.	TRBJ1-1
CSVEDWRGRYTEAFF	TGCAGCGTTGAAGATTGGAGAGGGCGGTACACTGAAGCTTTCTTT	.	TRBV29-1	.	TRBJ1-1
CASSLRLSSNYGYTF	TGTGCCAGCAGCTTGAGGCTCAGCTCTAACTATGGCTACACCTTC	.	TRBV11-1	.	TRBJ1-2
CSATRQGITYEQYF	TGCAGTGCTACCCGACAGGGAATAACCTACGAGCAGTACTTC	few	TRBV20-1	TRBD1	TRBJ2-7
CASSPTIQGSGTDTQYF	TGTGCCAGCTCACCAACCATTCAGGGGTCCGGCACAGATACGCAGTATTTT	few	TRBV18	.	TRBJ2-3
CASSVYGDNEQFF	TGTGCCAGCAGCGTATACGGAGACAATGAGCAGTTCTTC	.	TRBV9	.	TRBJ2-1
CASSPRRRPVEKTQYF	TGTGCCAGCAGCCCTAGGCGGCGGCCGGTCGAGAAGACCCAGTACTTC	.	TRBV11-2	.	TRBJ2-5
CASSFGWTVINYGYTF	TGTGCCAGCAGCTTCGGGTGGACAGTAATTAACTATGGCTACACCTTC	.	TRBV7-3	.	TRBJ1-2
CATSAGGVGYNEQFF	TGTGCCACCAGCGCTGGGGGAGTTGGTTACAATGAGCAGTTCTTC	.	TRBV24-1	.	TRBJ2-1
CSVPTMGTTEAFF	TGCAGCGTACCGACGATGGGTACCACTGAAGCTTTCTTT	.	TRBV29-1	.	TRBJ1-1
CAWSPLGTYNEQFF	TGTGCCTGGAGTCCCCTGGGAACCTACAATGAGCAGTTCTTC	.	TRBV30	.	TRBJ2-1
CASSPTPGLATQYF	TGTGCCAGCAGCCCCACCCCGGGATTAGCTACGCAGTATTTT	.	TRBV7-2	.	TRBJ2-3
CASSSGTSGSLRRTDTQYF	TGCGCCAGCAGCTCCGGGACTAGCGGGAGTCTCCGACGGACAGATACGCAGTATTTT	.	TRBV5-1	TRBD2	TRBJ2-3
CASSLAERASSGNTIYF	TGTGCCAGCAGCTTAGCGGAGAGGGCGAGCTCTGGAAACACCATATATTTT	.	TRBV7-2	.	TRBJ1-3
CASSTLTGLGYTF	TGTGCCAGCAGTACACTGACAGGGCTTGGCTACACCTTC	.	TRBV27	TRBD1	TRBJ1-2
CSAVTSGREEETQYF	TGCAGTGCTGTGACTAGCGGGAGGGAGGAGGAGACCCAGTACTTC	few	TRBV20-1	TRBD2	TRBJ2-5
CASSGAATDTQYF	TGTGCCAGCAGTGGGGCTGCCACAGATACGCAGTATTTT	few	TRBV2	.	TRBJ2-3
CASSARLAETQYF	TGTGCCAGCAGTGCCCGACTAGCGGAGACCCAGTACTTC	.	TRBV6-6	TRBD2	TRBJ2-5
CASSFRGQRTDTQYF	TGCGCCAGCAGCTTTCGCGGACAGAGAACAGATACGCAGTATTTT	many	TRBV5-1	.	TRBJ2-3
CASSLAKQGSEQFF	TGTGCCAGCAGCTTAGCTAAACAGGGGAGTGAGCAGTTCTTC	.	TRBV7-2	TRBD1	TRBJ2-1
CASSFEVGNSPLHF	TGCGCCAGCAGCTTTGAGGTCGGAAATTCACCCCTCCACTTT	many	TRBV5-1	.	TRBJ1-6
CASSQGPGQGVYNEQFF	TGTGCCAGCAGCCAAGGCCCAGGGCAGGGGGTGTACAATGAGCAGTTCTTC	few	TRBV4-2	TRBD1	TRBJ2-1
CASSYAYGYTF	TGTGCCAGCAGTTATGCCTATGGCTACACCTTC	.	TRBV6-2/TRBV6-3	.	TRBJ1-2
CATSDFGQGDTVLFF	TGTGCCACCAGTGATTTTGGACAGGGGGACACAGTCCTGTTTTTT	.	TRBV24-1	TRBD1	TRBJ2-2
CATSPTGAYEQYF	TGTGCCACCAGTCCGACAGGGGCCTACGAGCAGTACTTC	.	TRBV24-1	TRBD1	TRBJ2-7
CASSYSSGYSNTGELFF	TGTGCCAGCAGTTACTCGAGCGGCTATTCGAACACCGGGGAGCTGTTTTTT	.	TRBV6-5	.	TRBJ2-2
CASSRDRGRPGELFF	TGCGCCAGCAGCCGGGACAGGGGGCGTCCCGGGGAGCTGTTTTTT	once	TRBV5-1	TRBD1	TRBJ2-2
CASSQGENYGYTF	TGTGCCAGCAGCCAAGGGGAGAACTATGGCTACACCTTC	.	TRBV4-2	.	TRBJ1-2
CSASRTGTSYEQYF	TGCAGTGCTAGTCGGACAGGCACCTCCTACGAGCAGTACTTC	few	TRBV20-1	TRBD1	TRBJ2-7
CASSLGPSGRLETQYF	TGCGCCAGCAGCTTGGGGCCTAGCGGGAGGTTAGAGACCCAGTACTTC	.	TRBV5-1	TRBD2	TRBJ2-5
CASRRSGSRFSYNEQFF	TGTGCCAGCAGACGATCAGGGAGCCGTTTCTCCTACAATGAGCAGTTCTTC	.	TRBV28	.	TRBJ2-1
CASSPPGNTEAFF	TGTGCCAGCAGTCCCCCGGGGAACACTGAAGCTTTCTTT	many	TRBV12-3/TRBV12-4	.	TRBJ1-1
CASRGATDQINYGYTF	TGTGCCAGCAGAGGGGCGACAGACCAGATTAACTATGGCTACACCTTC	.	TRBV6-2/TRBV6-3	.	TRBJ1-2
CASSFLNRPQHF	TGTGCCAGCAGTTTCCTGAATCGGCCCCAGCATTTT	.	TRBV28	.	TRBJ1-5
CASKKGGQGAANTEAFF	TGTGCCAGTAAAAAAGGGGGACAGGGAGCGGCGAACACTGAAGCTTTCTTT	.	TRBV19	TRBD1	TRBJ1-1
CASSHSYEQYF	TGTGCCAGCAGCCACTCCTACGAGCAGTACTTC	many	TRBV3-1	.	TRBJ2-7
CASARDGQETQYF	TGTGCCAGCGCCCGGGACGGCCAAGAGACCCAGTACTTC	.	TRBV6-1	.	TRBJ2-5
CAISTPNGQAGSYEQYF	TGTGCCATCAGTACGCCAAACGGACAGGCGGGCTCCTACGAGCAGTACTTC	.	TRBV10-3	TRBD1	TRBJ2-7
CSARLTGPQYF	TGCAGCGCCCGACTGACAGGGCCGCAGTATTTT	few	TRBV29-1	TRBD1	TRBJ2-3
CASSLGYGNIQYF	TGTGCCAGCAGTTTAGGGTACGGAAACATTCAGTACTTC	few	TRBV12-3/TRBV12-4	.	TRBJ2-4
CASSISGGAGEQFF	TGTGCCAGCAGCATCAGCGGGGGGGCTGGTGAGCAGTTCTTC	many	TRBV7-3	TRBD2	TRBJ2-1
CASSYKRNTEAFF	TGTGCCAGCAGTTACAAACGAAACACTGAAGCTTTCTTT	.	TRBV6-5	.	TRBJ1-1